A selection of T cell receptor beta chains follows, all from one sample in a study of shared clonotypes between healthy human individuals. The table came from immunoSEQ multiplex PCR; TCRdb's copy has only in-frame clones and leaves some out. The repertoire consists of a few million clones, with approximately 95% occurring once and the leading ten covering about 0.41%. Source material: naive CD4+ T cells from PBMCs. Receptors were obtained from a man between 18 and 29 years old in good health. Some clones in this sample may be carry-over from other donors' samples. Each CDR3 is given with its conserved first and last residue. Fields, in order: D gene, V gene, clone size, J gene, CDR3 protein, CDR3 DNA. A D gene is named only where the DNA matches it firmly. Rows give clone size only sometimes, using once, few, many, or a class for an expanded clone.

D: NA
V: TRBV18
size: NA
J: TRBJ1-3
CDR3: CASSPQGFGPGNTIYF
DNA: TGTGCCAGCTCACCACAGGGTTTCGGTCCTGGAAACACCATATATTTT

D: NA
V: TRBV18
size: NA
J: TRBJ2-7
CDR3: CASSPYVAGPLEQYF
DNA: TGTGCCAGCTCACCATACGTCGCAGGGCCCCTCGAGCAGTACTTC

D: NA
V: TRBV6-5
size: NA
J: TRBJ1-2
CDR3: CASSLSARFVAYTF
DNA: TGTGCCAGCAGTTTATCGGCCCGCTTTGTCGCCTACACCTTC

D: NA
V: TRBV25-1
size: NA
J: TRBJ1-3
CDR3: CASSVPGLSGNTIYF
DNA: TGTGCCAGCAGCGTACCGGGGCTCTCTGGAAACACCATATATTTT

D: NA
V: TRBV10-3
size: NA
J: TRBJ2-1
CDR3: CAILQQGNEQFF
DNA: TGTGCCATATTACAGCAGGGGAATGAGCAGTTCTTC

D: NA
V: TRBV7-2
size: once
J: TRBJ1-1
CDR3: CASNRGDRRNTEAFF
DNA: TGTGCCAGCAACCGAGGGGACCGCCGAAACACTGAAGCTTTCTTT

D: NA
V: TRBV19
size: NA
J: TRBJ2-2
CDR3: CASSIVLANTGELFF
DNA: TGTGCCAGTAGTATAGTACTAGCGAACACCGGGGAGCTGTTTTTT

D: NA
V: TRBV4-1
size: NA
J: TRBJ2-7
CDR3: CASSQDRVTYEQYF
DNA: TGCGCCAGCAGCCAAGACAGGGTAACCTACGAGCAGTACTTC

D: NA
V: TRBV6-1
size: NA
J: TRBJ1-5
CDR3: CASRQGWGQPQHF
DNA: TGTGCCAGCAGACAAGGATGGGGTCAGCCCCAGCATTTT

D: NA
V: TRBV5-4
size: NA
J: TRBJ2-3
CDR3: CASSPTGLSTDTQYF
DNA: TGTGCCAGCAGCCCGACCGGGCTCAGCACAGATACGCAGTATTTT